What follows are 9 T cell receptor beta chains derived from one specimen sequenced in a study of blood T cell repertoires in COVID-19. Data came from immunoSEQ multiplex PCR; TCRdb stores just in-frame clones and leaves some out. The sample shows 180,000 or so clones, almost 85% of them seen only once. Sequencing was done on a sample of peripheral blood. Receptors originate from a human donor with acute or convalescent COVID-19. The donor label of this sample is uncertain.

For this clone: A read error is possible here, since a much larger clone lies one base away. The chain employs TRBV7-8 and TRBJ2-7; 10 nucleotides match TRBD1. CDR1 SGHVS and CDR2 FQNEAQ come from the germline V gene. J gave up 0 bases and V 1 base, and 0 bases lay outside the gene matches. The CDR3 consists of 15 residues. The CDR3 loop is CASSLGTGGSYEQYF. Written as DNA, the CDR3 is TGTGCCAGCAGCTTAGGGACAGGGGGCTCCTACGAGCAGTACTTC.

The V gene is TRBV11-2, the J gene TRBJ2-1, with a possible D match to TRBD2 (6 bases). V dropped 3 bases and J dropped 0 bases, with 12 bases sitting between them. CDR3 size: 16 residues. Germline V gene lookup returns CDR1 SGHAT and CDR2 FQNNGV. The CDR3 DNA reads TGTGCCAGCAGCTTTGGGACTGCAAGCTCCTACAATGAGCAGTTCTTC. Amino acid sequence: CASSFGTASSYNEQFF. Full variable domain (rest looked up from reference TRBV11-2 and TRBJ2-1): EAGVAQSPRYKIIEKRQSVAFWCNPISGHATLYWYQQILGQGPKLLIQFQNNGVVDDSQLPKDRFSAERLKGVDSTLKIQPAKLEDSAVYLCASSFGTASSYNEQFFGPGTRLTVL.

This chain's CDR3 is CASSQQSGRRGTYEQYF. In DNA, the CDR3 is TGTGCCAGCAGCCAACAAAGCGGGAGGAGGGGAACCTACGAGCAGTACTTC. The V call is TRBV14, the J call TRBJ2-7; 9 nucleotides match TRBD2. J lost 2 bases, V lost 2 bases, and 10 bases had no gene match. The CDR3 consists of 17 residues. CDR1 and CDR2 (germline): SGHDN, FVKESK.

This chain joins TRBV21-1 and TRBJ2-2; the listed D gene, TRBD2, was not tested against the DNA. TRBV21-1 is listed as a pseudogene. This CDR3 contains 16 residues. The CDR3 DNA reads as TGTGCCAGCAGTCGGACTAGCGGGGGAAACACCGGGGAGCTGTTTTTT. Translation gives CASSRTSGGNTGELFF.

The chain is built from TRBV5-4 and TRBJ2-7, with TRBD2 identical over 10 bases. CDR1 and CDR2 (germline): SGHNT, YYREEE (reference sequence). This CDR3 is 14 amino acids long. With 4 bases clipped from V and 3 bases from J, the junction kept 4 bases outside the gene matches. CDR3 residues: CASSQAGGSYEQYF. CDR3 in DNA: TGTGCCAGCAGCCAAGCGGGAGGGAGCTACGAGCAGTACTTC.

The V and J genes are TRBV10-3 and TRBJ2-7; 10 nucleotides align to TRBD1. The V gene end was trimmed by 8 bases and the J gene end by 6 bases; junction bases not matched to a gene: 7. Looked up from germline, CDR1 is ENHRY and CDR2 is SYGVKD. The CDR3 consists of 13 residues. CDR3 protein: CAIRPGQGSEQYF. DNA of the CDR3: TGTGCCATCCGTCCGGGACAGGGGAGCGAGCAGTACTTC.

The chain joins TRBV6-1 to TRBJ1-5; TRBD1 is a possible D gene (6 bases). Germline values: CDR1 MNHNS, CDR2 SASEGT. The CDR3 sequence is 17 residues long. Trimming left V 2 bases short and J 5 bases short, with 19 bases between. The CDR3 protein is CASSELAGAKRYQPQHF. CDR3 DNA sequence: TGTGCCAGCAGTGAATTGGCAGGGGCCAAGCGTTATCAGCCCCAGCATTTT.

CDR3 sequence reads: CASSYYQRTGQETQYF. Here the CDR3 DNA reads TGTGCCAGCAGTTATTATCAAAGGACAGGGCAAGAGACCCAGTACTTC. The chain links TRBV6-6 to TRBJ2-5; TRBD1 matches at 8 bases. V lost 3 bases to trimming and J lost 2 bases; unmatched junction nucleotides: 8. The CDR3 totals 16 residues. Germline V gene lookup returns CDR1 MNHNY and CDR2 SVGAGI (reference sequence).

This chain uses TRBV18 with TRBJ1-5; 7 nucleotides line up with TRBD1. The length of the CDR3 is 16 residues. From germline, CDR1 is KGHSH and CDR2 LQKENI. J was trimmed by 3 bases and V by 3 bases; bases with no gene match: 8. CDR3: CASSPDTGAINQPQHF. The DNA of the CDR3 is TGTGCCAGCTCACCGGACACAGGGGCCATCAATCAGCCCCAGCATTTT.